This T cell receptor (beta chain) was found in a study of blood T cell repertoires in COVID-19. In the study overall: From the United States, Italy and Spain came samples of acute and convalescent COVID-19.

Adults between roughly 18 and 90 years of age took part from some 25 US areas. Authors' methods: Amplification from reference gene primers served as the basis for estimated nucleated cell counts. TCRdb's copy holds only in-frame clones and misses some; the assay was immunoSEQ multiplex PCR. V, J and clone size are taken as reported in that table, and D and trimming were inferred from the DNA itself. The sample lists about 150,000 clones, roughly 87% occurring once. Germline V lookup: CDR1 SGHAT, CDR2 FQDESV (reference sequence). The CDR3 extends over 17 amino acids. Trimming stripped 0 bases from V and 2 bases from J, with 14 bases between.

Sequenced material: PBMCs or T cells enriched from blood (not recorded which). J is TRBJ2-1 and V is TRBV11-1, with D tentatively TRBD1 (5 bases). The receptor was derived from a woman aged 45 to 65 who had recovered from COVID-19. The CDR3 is CASSLAIAQGPYNEQFF. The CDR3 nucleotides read TGTGCCAGCAGCTTAGCGATTGCCCAGGGCCCCTACAATGAGCAGTTCTTC. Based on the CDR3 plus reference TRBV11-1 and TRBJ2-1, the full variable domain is EAEVAQSPRYKITEKSQAVAFWCDPISGHATLYWYRQILGQGPELLVQFQDESVVDDSQLPKDRFSAERLKGVDSTLKIQPAELGDSAMYLCASSLAIAQGPYNEQFFGPGTRLTVL.